This T cell receptor (beta chain) was identified during a study of CD8+CD57+ T cells in acquired aplastic anemia. For the study at large: Healthy donor sequencing depth: around 9.9 million CD4+, fewer than 13 million CD8+ reads. Overall study results and limits: Roughly 31 was the count of CD8+ CDR3 sequences that patients shared with controls.

V was clipped by 6 bases and J by 7 bases, with 16 bases between them. This CDR3 contains 14 residues. Germline loops: CDR1 MNHEY, CDR2 SVGEGT. There are many counts of this clonotype. Its target is unknown. Genomic DNA provided the template from which TCR beta VDJ and CDR3 profiles were obtained. TCRdb re-called the reads with MiXCR, one entry per CDR3 protein. The sample lists approximately 98,000 distinct CDR3 sequences, 50% to 65% occurring once. The sequencing input was sorted CD4+, CD8+, or CD8+CD57+ T cells (not recorded which) from PBMCs. V and J are TRBV6-2 or TRBV6-3 and TRBJ1-5; no firm D call. This TCR derives from a human donor in good health, serving as a control. The CDR3 nucleotides are TGTGCCAGCAGCCTTTCAGGATTCACGCAGCCCCAGCATTTT. Amino acids: CASSLSGFTQPQHF.